This is a list of T cell receptor beta chains from one sample in a study of T-cell memory formation after mild COVID-19. A single record per CDR3 protein comes from TCRdb applying MiXCR to the 5' RACE reads. The table shows around 300,000 distinct CDR3 sequences, with roughly 13% occurring only once. Sequences were obtained from PBMCs or a T cell subset sorted from them (not recorded which). The receptors derive from a man aged 18 to 29 who had mild COVID-19 (a few samples of this study predate the infection). Cell type and time point are not known. The CDR3 runs from the conserved cysteine through the conserved F or W. The D gene is left open where the match is weak. Rows may omit the clone size; those that give it use once, few, many or a size class.

clone_size: many; d_call: TRBD1; v_call: TRBV15; j_call: TRBJ2-3; cdr3_nt: TGTGCCACCAGCAGAGATAGACAGGGAACAGATACGCAGTATTTT; cdr3_aa: CATSRDRQGTDTQYF
clone_size: few; d_call: .; v_call: TRBV5-6; j_call: TRBJ1-6; cdr3_nt: TGTGCCAGCAGAGCCGCAGGGAGCTCCTATAATTCACCCCTCCACTTT; cdr3_aa: CASRAAGSSYNSPLHF
clone_size: many; d_call: TRBD1; v_call: TRBV7-3; j_call: TRBJ2-7; cdr3_nt: TGTGCCAGCAGCCGGGACAGCGGCTACGAGCAGTACTTC; cdr3_aa: CASSRDSGYEQYF
clone_size: .; d_call: .; v_call: TRBV4-3; j_call: TRBJ2-7; cdr3_nt: TGCGCCAGCAGCCAAGATAAAGTCTTCCGGGACGAGCAGTACTTC; cdr3_aa: CASSQDKVFRDEQYF
clone_size: few; d_call: TRBD2; v_call: TRBV4-1; j_call: TRBJ2-3; cdr3_nt: TGCGCCAGCAGCCAAGATCGGGACGGGGGGACCCCGGATACGCAGTATTTT; cdr3_aa: CASSQDRDGGTPDTQYF
clone_size: .; d_call: TRBD2; v_call: TRBV12-3/TRBV12-4; j_call: TRBJ2-1; cdr3_nt: TGTGCCAGCAGCCGCCCTGCGGGGGGGCCCGATGAGCAGTTCTTC; cdr3_aa: CASSRPAGGPDEQFF
clone_size: .; d_call: .; v_call: TRBV4-1; j_call: TRBJ2-3; cdr3_nt: TGCGCCAGCAGCCAAGTCCTAGCGAGAACAGATACGCAGTATTTT; cdr3_aa: CASSQVLARTDTQYF
clone_size: .; d_call: TRBD1; v_call: TRBV9; j_call: TRBJ2-3; cdr3_nt: TGTGCCAGCAGCGTAGAGGGGGCGCGCGATACGCAGTATTTT; cdr3_aa: CASSVEGARDTQYF
clone_size: few; d_call: TRBD2; v_call: TRBV27; j_call: TRBJ2-5; cdr3_nt: TGTGCCAGCAGTTTCTTCTTCCCTAGCGGGGTGAATGAGACCCAGTACTTC; cdr3_aa: CASSFFFPSGVNETQYF
clone_size: many; d_call: .; v_call: TRBV7-9; j_call: TRBJ2-2; cdr3_nt: TGTGCCAGCAGCCCACAAGTCACCGGGGAGCTGTTTTTT; cdr3_aa: CASSPQVTGELFF